This entry concerns a single TCR beta chain. This clone was seen only once. This clone's antigen is unknown. No much larger clonotype is one base removed from it; base qualities were not supplied. These data originate in a study of cytomegalovirus exposure and HLA in healthy donors (TCRdb year 2017). For context, the study as a whole: According to an earlier analysis of 450 to 650 of the donors, roughly 180 million T cells yielded over 100 million unique TCR beta sequences and approximately 300 Gb of sequence data. An early release covering just under 650 HLA-typed donors comprised roughly 300 gigabases of sequencing data and around 80 million unique TCR sequences. Of the approximately 400 genotyped donors, approximately 83% fell in the genetic ancestry cluster associated with self-reported Caucasian donors. The study was designed to test whether signatures of past pathogen exposure could be identified by cataloging public T cell receptors. The T cell repertoires of several hundred subjects were profiled by immunosequencing and related to cytomegalovirus serostatus. Along with the roughly 710-subject first cohort, a separate validation cohort of over 90 different subjects was used. High-throughput TCR immunosequencing, statistical association of individual TCRs with disease status, and machine learning were combined to predict cytomegalovirus infection status. A later analysis re-analyzed previously published TCR beta repertoires from 666 donors and added high-resolution HLA genotyping to study TCR occurrence patterns. Rather than drawing on any new phenotypic data, the later analysis identified candidate immune exposures from TCR beta sequences and the way those sequences occurred across donors. An earlier analysis of about 600 of the donors used high-throughput TCR beta sequencing to judge whether each TCR beta V gene segment behaved as functional or pseudogenic. Alongside the repertoire data, information on donor age, sex, ethnicity and CMV serostatus was compiled. In a later genetic analysis, genome-wide SNP genotypes for about three fifths of the roughly 670 donors were used, and that subset was treated as a discovery cohort. All discovery cohort repertoires had been generated using a single sequencing platform. Both class I and class II loci were covered by HLA typing, at four-digit resolution. Typing coverage differed by locus: A, B, C, DRB1 and DQB1 were typed in roughly 620-630 donors, DQA1 in about 560, DPA1 in around 610, and DPB1 in 472. Four to six DR-DQ haplotypes were handled as single units for association and clustering, since linkage in the cohort was strong. Across approximately 400 genotyped donors of the cohort, an average of roughly 230,000 unique TCR beta nucleotide sequences per donor were sequenced, and 15% to 20% of those sequences were non-productive. General findings and caveats noted by the study authors: While some public TCRs were present in many individuals, most TCR sequences turned up only very rarely across donors. The cohort was sequenced for TCR beta chains only, and without alpha or paired-chain data the features that could be detected were limited. The authors suggested that the approach could potentially be generalized to other disease states and immunological phenotypes. Correlated functional status among segregating V segments might reflect linkage disequilibrium, but an unknown experimental factor could not be ruled out. A later analysis found that HLA-associated TCR beta chains were more clonally expanded and had lower generation probabilities than equally common non-associated chains. In a later genetic analysis, a missense DCLRE1C variant was associated with V-gene and J-gene trimming of TCR beta chains, and the association was replicated in an independent cohort. In a later analysis, around 15,000 TCR beta sequences were associated with specific HLA alleles at a false discovery rate of 0.05. The earlier analysis of a few hundred of the donors excluded over 15 rarely observed V segments, including chromosome 9 orphons, because counts were too low. The classifier was reported to diagnose cytomegalovirus status with high specificity and sensitivity in both the original cohort and the validation cohort. According to a later genetic analysis, donors in an Asian-associated ancestry cluster had fewer N-insertions in productive TCRs than the approximately 670-donor mean. Most CMV-associated TCR beta chains appeared to be HLA-restricted in a later analysis, and the HLA associations seemed to be driven largely by CMV exposure. A later analysis reported that several top co-occurrence clusters appeared linked to parvovirus B19, influenza, CMV and Epstein-Barr virus. The only immune exposure information available for the cohort was CMV serostatus. Because the 87-base-pair reads could not distinguish some IMGT-functional V segments, including TRBV6-2 and TRBV6-3, those segments were excluded. A group of highly shared sequence variants was considered likely to be a technical artifact of the sequencing pipeline. The study listed 164 TCR beta chains as associated with cytomegalovirus. Three of the identified cytomegalovirus-associated TCR beta chains were confirmed in vitro to be specific for cytomegalovirus antigens. Because HLA typing was missing for some donors at each locus, association tests included only the typed subset. Presence/absence analyses assumed roughly uniform sequencing depth across donors, an assumption that may not hold. When HLA alleles, especially DR and DQ, strongly co-occurred, attributing TCR associations to individual alleles was difficult. In an earlier analysis of around 500 of the donors, most TCR beta V segments appeared in productive rearrangements about 87% or about 30% of the time, broadly matching IMGT annotations. A later analysis found that TCR association rates varied across HLA loci, with DRB1 alleles showing the most associated TCRs and HLA-C alleles the fewest. A further reported finding was that TCR beta sequences accurately predicted the HLA-A and HLA-B alleles for most subjects in the first cohort.

The library was obtained by the immunoSEQ multiplex PCR assay. The multiplex PCR relied on a mix of 60 forward primers for TCR Vbeta segments and 13 reverse primers for TCR Jbeta segments. The CDR3 region of rearranged TCR beta genes was amplified from genomic DNA by a multiplex PCR assay. The Illumina HiSeq System was used to sequence the amplified TCR beta libraries as 87-base-pair reads. The authors' analysis ran thus. A later analysis tallied some 79 million unique TCR beta chains across the roughly 610 repertoires, and some 10 million of those chains were shared by two or more donors. Raw reads were error-corrected and collapsed into unique sequences by a nearest-neighbor algorithm in which closely related sequences were merged to remove PCR and sequencing errors. To assign V, D and J gene segments, CDR3 sequences were aligned to IMGT reference sequences. Each retained sequence needed at least a six-nucleotide match to both a V gene segment and a J gene segment. Rearrangements were classified as productive when the CDR3 lacked stop codons and remained in frame with V and J, and all other rearrangements were classified as non-productive. Following IMGT convention, CDR3 was defined as the stretch from the second conserved V-encoded cysteine up to the conserved J-encoded phenylalanine. The earlier analysis of approximately 590 of the donors excluded any sequence lacking an unambiguous match to a single V gene segment. In an earlier analysis of approximately 610 of the donors, V segments were called functional above 56.7% productive rearrangements and were called segregating when the between-donor standard deviation exceeded 5%. To diagnose cytomegalovirus status from the catalog of TCR beta chain sequences, a statistical classification framework was built. V and J gene assignment, in a later analysis, came from comparing TCR nucleotide sequences with IMGT/GENE-DB human TR gene sequences. A later analysis assigned CDR3 sequences and most-parsimonious VDJ recombination scenarios with the TCRdist pipeline. In a later analysis, each TCR beta chain was defined by its CDR3 amino acid sequence together with its V-gene family, and reads lacking a unique V-gene family were excluded. To address suspected cross-contamination and a sequencing artifact, a later analysis removed 592 highly shared, low-generation-probability nucleotide sequences. In a later analysis, a clonal expansion index for each public chain was calculated from normalized within-repertoire ranks of inferred template counts. In a later analysis, generation probabilities were computed with a VDJ recombination model fitted to out-of-frame rearrangements, and the resulting probabilities were checked against IGoR. Hypergeometric tests were used in a later analysis to score TCR-TCR, TCR-HLA and TCR-CMV co-occurrence, with a repertoire-size bias correction applied to the TCR pairs. In a later analysis, false discovery rates were estimated by permuting HLA or CMV assignments 20 times. In a later analysis, co-occurring TCRs were grouped using DBSCAN, with TCRdist sequence similarity added in when clustering inside HLA-allele-positive subsets. Co-occurrence clustering excluded repertoires with fewer than 30,000 or more than 120,000 public chains, plus five with anomalous nucleotide sharing. What TCRdb holds here is the immuneACCESS table cut down to in-frame rearrangements. Part of the clones is not present; checked against another copy, under half of the missing clones reflect an unresolved V gene, and the others are unexplained. V, J and clone size were drawn from that table, and D and trimming were deduced from the DNA. This sample has under 250,000 clones in its table, and just over 75% of those were observed once. The ten largest clones add up to around 1.9% of the sample.

In total, around 600 healthy bone marrow donors made up the cohort. At the time of sampling, every cohort member was nominally healthy, though immune exposures that went unrecorded were likely present. The donor tested CMV seronegative and was one of the 352 seronegative cohort members. A peripheral blood sample was provided by each donor, and peripheral blood mononuclear cells were used for TCR beta sequencing. Genomic DNA extraction from the blood cell samples was performed with the Qiagen DNeasy Blood Extraction Kit. The germline V gene (reference sequence) sets CDR1 to SEHNR and CDR2 to FQNEAQ. V and J are truncated by 5 bases and 11 bases respectively, leaving an intervening sequence of 10 bases. Inclusive of the bounding cysteine and phenylalanine, the CDR3 is 11 residues long. The CDR3 DNA has 33 bases and is translated from base 1.

The sample consisted of PBMCs. The origin of this receptor is a young man in good health and CMV-seronegative. Recombination joined TRBV7-9 with TRBJ1-5, and possibly TRBD1, on 5 matching bases. CDR3 region: CASSHGGAQHF. In nucleotides, the sequence is TGTGCCAGCAGCCATGGGGGGGCCCAGCATTTT.